These 13 T cell receptor beta chains were sequenced from one sample in a study of sequential checkpoint blockade in melanoma. Treatment specified: randomized to nivolumab then ipilimumab (arm A) or the reverse (arm B). The repertoire was sequenced with immunoSEQ multiplex PCR; TCRdb's copy has only in-frame clones and lacks some. The repertoire holds some 9,100 clones, about 80% seen once, with 11% to 15% in the top ten. The source material was CD8+ T cells sorted from blood (inferred from file names), sampled from a patient given nivolumab and ipilimumab in sequence. These receptor sequences come from a human donor with melanoma.

The V gene is TRBV6-1, the J gene TRBJ1-4; D unclear. The V gene lost 2 bases and the J gene lost 1 base, with 5 bases spanning the gap. Germline V gives CDR1 MNHNS, CDR2 SASEGT. This CDR3 region has 14 residues. CDR3 bases: TGTGCCAGCAGTGAATTCGGAACTAATGAAAAACTGTTTTTT. It codes for CASSEFGTNEKLFF.

This chain uses TRBV7-9 with TRBJ2-7; D uncertain. The germline gives CDR1 SEHNR, CDR2 FQNEAQ (reference sequence). This CDR3 spans 14 amino acids. Trimming cost V 1 base and J 3 bases, with 10 bases left between them. The CDR3 DNA sequence: TGTGCCAGCAGCTTAGGAACAGCTCTCTACGAGCAGTACGTC. Protein sequence: CASSLGTALYEQYV.

The chain combines TRBV4-1 with TRBJ2-7; 8 nucleotides line up with TRBD1. The J segment lost 5 bases and the V segment lost 1 base, leaving 4 bases of the junction unmatched. CDR3 size: 14 residues. Germline values: CDR1 MGHRA, CDR2 YSYEKL. This CDR3 reads CASSQAGGLDEQYF. The CDR3 DNA follows: TGCGCCAGCAGCCAAGCAGGGGGCCTCGACGAGCAGTACTTC.

The genes are TRBV4-1 and TRBJ2-1; tentative D call: TRBD1 (5 bases). CDR3 length: 13 amino acids. Germline CDR1 MGHRA, CDR2 YSYEKL. Deletions cut 3 bases from V and 3 bases from J, with 6 bases between. CDR3 bases: TGCGCCAGCAGCCAGCAGGGCTACAATGAGCAGTTCTTC. It encodes CASSQQGYNEQFF.

The chain links TRBV7-9 to TRBJ2-7; the match to TRBD1 covers 9 bases. Germline CDR1 and CDR2: SEHNR and FQNEAQ (reference sequence). The CDR3 length is 15 residues. V lost 5 bases to trimming and J lost 3 bases; unmatched junction nucleotides: 8. CDR3 nucleotides: TGTGCCAGCAGCCCTCCGGGACAGGGAGGCTACGAGCAGTACTTC. Translating it yields CASSPPGQGGYEQYF.

The rearrangement joins TRBV6-1 to TRBJ2-1; 9 nucleotides align to TRBD1. The ends lost 8 bases at V and 0 bases at J; junction bases unmatched: 5. This CDR3 comprises 15 residues. The germline V gene has CDR1 MNHNS and CDR2 SASEGT. CDR3 residues: CASCRTGVSYNEQFF. The CDR3 DNA sequence: TGTGCCAGCTGTAGGACAGGGGTCTCCTACAATGAGCAGTTCTTC.

The chain uses TRBV4-1 and TRBJ2-5, with 12 bases aligning to TRBD2. The germline V gene encodes CDR1 MGHRA and CDR2 YSYEKL. The CDR3 is 16 residues long. After removal of 1 base from V and 5 bases from J, the junction contained 5 bases not matched to a gene. This chain's CDR3 is CASSQGLAGGPETQYF. The CDR3 DNA sequence: TGCGCCAGCAGCCAAGGGCTAGCGGGAGGGCCGGAGACCCAGTACTTC.

The table lists this clone with a count of one. The genes are TRBV7-9 and TRBJ1-5, with a tentative D call TRBD1 (5 bases). Germline assignment: CDR1 SEHNR and CDR2 FQNEAQ (reference sequence). V gave up 1 base and J gave up 2 bases, with 6 bases separating them. This CDR3 has 14 amino acids. The CDR3 nucleotides read TGTGCCAGCAGCTTAGAAGGGGGCAATCAGCCCCAGCATTTT. It encodes CASSLEGGNQPQHF.

The chain recombines TRBV30 with TRBJ2-7; D ambiguous. Deletions cut 0 bases from V and 5 bases from J, with 14 bases between. The germline V gene has CDR1 GTSNPN and CDR2 SVGIG (reference sequence). The CDR3 has 14 amino acids. The CDR3 DNA sequence: TGTGCCTGGAGTGTAGGTGCGGCCGATAACGAGCAGTACGTC. This codes for CAWSVGAADNEQYV.

This clone appeared once. This rearrangement joins TRBV7-9 to TRBJ2-3, with TRBD2 matching over 10 bases. Germline CDR1 is SEHNR and CDR2 is FQNEAQ (reference sequence). This CDR3 is 17 amino acids long. V gave up 4 bases and J gave up 4 bases; unmatched junction bases: 11. The CDR3 here is CASSWVTSGEISDTQYF. The CDR3 DNA sequence: TGTGCCAGCAGCTGGGTCACTAGCGGGGAAATTTCAGATACGCAGTATTTT.

The V gene is TRBV27, the J gene TRBJ2-7; TRBD2 agrees at 7 bases. This CDR3 is built from 15 residues. With V trimmed by 9 bases and J by 4 bases, 15 bases remained unmatched. The V gene's germline CDR1 is MNHEY and CDR2 SMNVEV (reference sequence). CDR3 DNA sequence: TGTGCCAGTTCCCTCGGAGGGAGGGGCGGATACGAGCAGTACTTC. Protein: CASSLGGRGGYEQYF.

The rearrangement joins TRBV25-1 to TRBJ2-1, with 7 bases that match TRBD1. Germline values: CDR1 MGHDK, CDR2 SYGVNS. J was trimmed by 6 bases and V by 7 bases; bases with no gene match: 3. This CDR3 comprises 12 residues. CDR3 bases: TGTGCCAGCAAGTCAGGGGGCAATGAGCAGTTCTTC. Translation: CASKSGGNEQFF.

The CDR3 bases are TGTGCCAGCAGTGGGGCAGACTATGGCTACACCTTC. Encoded protein: CASSGADYGYTF. This rearrangement joins TRBV6-1 to TRBJ1-2; D ambiguous. Germline CDR1 reads MNHNS; CDR2 reads SASEGT. V gave up 4 bases and J gave up 3 bases, with 6 bases separating them. The CDR3 has 12 residues.